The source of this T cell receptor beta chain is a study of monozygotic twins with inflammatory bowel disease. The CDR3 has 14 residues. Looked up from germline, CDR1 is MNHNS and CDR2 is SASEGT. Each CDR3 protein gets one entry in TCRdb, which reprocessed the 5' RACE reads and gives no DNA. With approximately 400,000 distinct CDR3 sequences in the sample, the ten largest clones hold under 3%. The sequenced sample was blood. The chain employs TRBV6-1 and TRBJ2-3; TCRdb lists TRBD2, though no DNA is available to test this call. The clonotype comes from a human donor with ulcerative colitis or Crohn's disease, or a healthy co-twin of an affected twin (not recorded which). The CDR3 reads CASKPSYGTDTQYF.